This is a list of T cell receptor beta chains from one sample in a study of T cell repertoires in cytomegalovirus infection. TCRdb re-called the reads with MiXCR, one entry per CDR3 protein. The data show roughly 800,000 distinct CDR3 sequences, 25% to 35% seen once. No antigen is known for these receptors. The sample consisted of cultured CD8+ T cells from PBMCs, taken from culture after CMV antigen stimulation. The receptor source for this set is a human donor in good health (CMV status not recorded). Some clones in this sample may be carry-over from other donors' samples. Each CDR3 is given with its conserved first and last residue. The D gene is left open where the match is weak.

v_call,d_call,cdr3_aa
TRBV12-3/TRBV12-4,.,CASRDLYQETQYF
TRBV7-9,TRBD1,CASRRRDREDGELFF
TRBV14,.,CASSQPGRYNSPLHF
TRBV27,.,CASKRSGSSNTEAFF
TRBV7-8,.,CASGGTVNTEAFF
TRBV7-9,.,CASSLGDYTQYF
TRBV6-8,.,CASSPRGYYEQYF
TRBV20-1,.,CSARDPGQGYGYTF
TRBV7-2,.,CASSLWGRSVRTDTEAFF
TRBV4-3,TRBD1,CASSQDGGDREAFF
TRBV27,.,CASSSRSSRHQGYGYTF
TRBV2,.,CAIQTRQPHGQKLFF
TRBV6-5,.,CASSYVLERGEAFF
TRBV29-1,.,CSVGGYYGYTF
TRBV27,.,CASSAGVSGNTIYF
TRBV19,TRBD1,CASSINRGLNTGELFF
TRBV27,.,CASSPTHGGGNTIYF
TRBV6-2/TRBV6-3,.,CASWHKRIQETQYF
TRBV6-2/TRBV6-3,.,CASSSSRTDTQYF
TRBV3-1,.,CASSHSGYGNTIYF
TRBV19,TRBD2,CASSTGTSGQETQYF
TRBV27,.,CASSLSEIHTEAFF
TRBV7-6,.,CASSPGPAWTGYTF
TRBV5-4,.,CASSFAAGRDTEAFF
TRBV6-2/TRBV6-3,TRBD1,CASYVGRGSYNEQFF
TRBV7-7,TRBD2,CASSFPSSGGSGELFF
TRBV7-6,.,CASSFGAVTYNEQFF
TRBV9,TRBD1,CASKPGQTNTGELFF
TRBV7-9,TRBD1,CASTHPTGQGHTGELFF
TRBV2,TRBD2,CASSDDTAGGYNEQFF
TRBV12-3/TRBV12-4,.,CASRPPAGGGNEQFF
TRBV7-2,TRBD2,CASSFYSSGGGWEQFF
TRBV24-1,TRBD1,CATSDRGQARYGYTF
TRBV7-3,.,CASSSQEGGYGYTF
TRBV6-5,.,CASSYGEPGELFF
TRBV27,.,CASSLAVPYEQYF
TRBV6-5,TRBD1,CASSYRGPIGEQFF
TRBV27,.,CASRSSDEQFF
TRBV11-2,TRBD1,CASSPWQGEGVNTEAFF
TRBV4-1,.,CASSQDLWGSGYEKLFF